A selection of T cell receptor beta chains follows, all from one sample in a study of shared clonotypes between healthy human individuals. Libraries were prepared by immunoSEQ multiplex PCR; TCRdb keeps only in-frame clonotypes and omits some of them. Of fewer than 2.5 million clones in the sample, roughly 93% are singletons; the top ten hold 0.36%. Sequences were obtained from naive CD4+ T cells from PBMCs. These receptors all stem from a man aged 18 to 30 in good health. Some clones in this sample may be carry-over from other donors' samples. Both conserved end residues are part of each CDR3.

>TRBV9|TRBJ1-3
CASSPRTGGIGNTIYF
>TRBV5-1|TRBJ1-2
CASSPDRPTNYGYTF
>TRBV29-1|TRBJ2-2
CSVRSGSNTGELFF
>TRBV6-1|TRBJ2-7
CATEPEDLYEQYF
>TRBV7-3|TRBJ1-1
CASSLLQAPNTEAFF
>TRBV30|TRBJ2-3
CAWSSSGTPDTQYF
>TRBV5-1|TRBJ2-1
CASGGRTGSVYNEQFF
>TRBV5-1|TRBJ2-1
CASNPQVGRHEQFF
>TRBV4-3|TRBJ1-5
CASSQGRNQPQHF
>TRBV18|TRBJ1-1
CASSPVGGSDTEAFF
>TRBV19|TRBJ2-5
CASSTRTGLETQYF
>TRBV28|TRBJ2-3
CAARAGATDTQYF
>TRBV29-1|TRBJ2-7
CSVESRNYEQYF
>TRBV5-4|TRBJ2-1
CASSGPTYNEQFF
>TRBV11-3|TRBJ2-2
CASSPSAGTGELFF
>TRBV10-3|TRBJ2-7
CASGQSYEQYF
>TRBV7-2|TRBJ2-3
CASSLRARGLAGGADTQYF
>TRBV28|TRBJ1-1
CASSSPPGQVNTEAFF
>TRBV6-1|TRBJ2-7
CASSEGTGVEQYF
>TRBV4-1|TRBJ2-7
CASSTQGQVPKTYEQYF
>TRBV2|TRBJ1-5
CASTRDWNQPQHF
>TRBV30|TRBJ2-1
CAWSEDNEQFF
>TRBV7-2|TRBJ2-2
CASSLVSVPGELFF
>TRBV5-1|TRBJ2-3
CASSLDPALGDTQYF
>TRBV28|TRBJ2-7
CASSFQLAGHSYEQYF
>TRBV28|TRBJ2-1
CASSWISGVNNEQFF
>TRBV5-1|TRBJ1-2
CASSLPAAVGYTF
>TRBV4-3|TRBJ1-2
CASSQLDRGGYTF
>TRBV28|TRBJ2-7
CASSHRSFYEQYF
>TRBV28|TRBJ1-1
CASSLVGHTSNTEAFF
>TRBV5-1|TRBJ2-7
CASSLAGGSPDEQYF
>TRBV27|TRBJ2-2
CASSPQGRGGELFF
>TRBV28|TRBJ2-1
CASTHSPGQGREQFF
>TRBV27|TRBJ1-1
CASKLQGEAFF
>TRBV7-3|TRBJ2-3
CASSSRPSSTDTQYF
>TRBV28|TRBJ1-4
CASSWAGPDREKLFF
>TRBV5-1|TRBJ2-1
CASSFSGFEYLNNEQFF
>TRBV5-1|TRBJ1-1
CASSPTGGYTEAFF
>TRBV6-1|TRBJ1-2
CASSHEVARDTGYTF
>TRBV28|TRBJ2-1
CASSYPLVAGGNYNEQFF